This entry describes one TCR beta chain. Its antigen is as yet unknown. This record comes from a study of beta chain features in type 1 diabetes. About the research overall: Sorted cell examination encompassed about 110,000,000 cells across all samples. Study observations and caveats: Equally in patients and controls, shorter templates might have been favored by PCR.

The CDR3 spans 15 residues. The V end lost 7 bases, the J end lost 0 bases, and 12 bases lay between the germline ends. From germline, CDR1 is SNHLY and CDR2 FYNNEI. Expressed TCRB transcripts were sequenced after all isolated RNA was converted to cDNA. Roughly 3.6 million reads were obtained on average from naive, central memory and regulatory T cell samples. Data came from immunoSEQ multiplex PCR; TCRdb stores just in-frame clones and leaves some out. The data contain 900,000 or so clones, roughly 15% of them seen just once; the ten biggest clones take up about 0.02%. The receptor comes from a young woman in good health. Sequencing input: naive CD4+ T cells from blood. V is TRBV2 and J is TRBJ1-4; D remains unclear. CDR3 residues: CASNRPDTTNEKLFF. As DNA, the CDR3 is TGTGCCAGCAATAGGCCCGACACAACTAATGAAAAACTGTTTTTT.